Below, 21 T cell receptor beta chains from the same sample are listed, as sequenced in a study of PD-1 blockade in mismatch repair-deficient tumors. Generated by immunoSEQ multiplex PCR, the TCRdb table keeps only in-frame clones and is missing some. The sample shows 100,000 to 150,000 clones, about 88% of them seen only once. The sample consisted of peripheral blood, taken 44 weeks after starting pembrolizumab. The origin of the receptors is an adult with mismatch repair-deficient cancer.

V and J are TRBV7-2 and TRBJ2-7; D is unclear. Germline CDR1 is SGHTA and CDR2 is FQGNSA. The CDR3 covers 11 residues. Trimming left V 5 bases short and J 0 bases short, with 2 bases between. The DNA for the CDR3 is TGTGCCAGCAGCATCTCCTACGAGCAGTACTTC. This encodes CASSISYEQYF.

V is TRBV5-1 and J is TRBJ2-1; 9 bases align to TRBD2. The CDR3 runs to 19 residues. Germline CDR1 reads SGHRS; CDR2 reads YFSETQ. V trimming: 2 bases; J trimming: 4 bases; junction bases outside the gene matches: 16. CDR3 sequence (DNA): TGCGCCAGCAGCTTTGCGGGGGGGTCTAGCGGGCCCAGTTACAATGAGCAGTTCTTC. Its protein is CASSFAGGSSGPSYNEQFF.

The chain couples TRBV7-9 to TRBJ1-4; D gene unclear. Trimming took 1 base from V and 5 from J, leaving 8 bases between them. Germline V gene lookup returns CDR1 SEHNR and CDR2 FQNEAQ (reference sequence). The CDR3 contains 14 residues. The CDR3 bases are TGTGCCAGCAGCTTAGGGCAGCTAAATGAAAAACTGTTTTTT. Amino acid sequence: CASSLGQLNEKLFF.

This chain joins TRBV2 and TRBJ1-4; TRBD1 might be the D (6 bases). This CDR3 spans 14 amino acids. Trimming stripped 8 bases from V and 4 bases from J, with 14 bases between. CDR1 SNHLY and CDR2 FYNNEI come from the germline V gene. The CDR3 reads CASQTTGRNEKLFF. The CDR3 coding sequence is TGTGCCAGCCAGACGACAGGTCGTAATGAAAAACTGTTTTTT.

The chain recombines TRBV5-1 with TRBJ2-3; D remains unclear. This CDR3 comprises 12 residues. Germline assignment: CDR1 SGHRS and CDR2 YFSETQ. V was cut by 4 bases and J by 4 bases, with 7 bases left in between. CDR3: CASSAPPDTQYF. For the CDR3, the DNA is TGCGCCAGCAGCGCCCCCCCAGATACGCAGTATTTT.

The chain uses TRBV11-2 and TRBJ2-7; D unresolved. V lost 2 bases and J 4 bases, leaving 6 bases between the germline ends. The CDR3 length is 12 residues. Per the germline V gene, CDR1 is SGHAT and CDR2 is FQNNGV. The CDR3 region is CASSLLGYEQYF. The CDR3 DNA follows: TGTGCCAGCAGCTTATTGGGATACGAGCAGTACTTC.

The rearrangement links TRBV21-1 to TRBJ2-7; the D call of TRBD1 is as the table states it, not checked on the DNA. TRBV21-1 is a listed pseudogene. The CDR3 consists of 17 residues. The CDR3 nucleotides are TGTGCCAGCAGCAAACCCCAATCAGGGCCTCGGTCCTACGAGCAGTACTTC. Protein sequence: CASSKPQSGPRSYEQYF.

This clone was counted once. The rearrangement joins TRBV5-1 to TRBJ2-1; D ambiguous. Germline lookup yields CDR1 SGHRS and CDR2 YFSETQ. The CDR3 runs 12 residues. V was cut by 2 bases and J by 5 bases, with 5 bases left in between. The CDR3 loop reads CASSFGHNEQFF. The CDR3 nucleotides read TGCGCCAGCAGCTTTGGCCACAATGAGCAGTTCTTC.

The V gene is TRBV7-9, the J gene TRBJ2-1; 16 nucleotides agree with TRBD2. Per the germline V gene, CDR1 is SEHNR and CDR2 is FQNEAQ (reference sequence). The CDR3 extends over 18 amino acids. J lost 2 bases, V lost 6 bases, and 7 bases had no gene match. The CDR3 region is CASSPGTSGRGTYNEQFF. The DNA for the CDR3 is TGTGCCAGCAGTCCCGGGACTAGCGGGAGGGGGACCTACAATGAGCAGTTCTTC.

As DNA, the CDR3 is TGCAGCGTTGTTCTCCAGGCCAGACCAAACTATGGCTACACCTTC. This gives the protein CSVVLQARPNYGYTF. V gene TRBV29-1 combines with J gene TRBJ1-2; D remains ambiguous. Trimming took off 4 bases at V and 2 bases at J, with 17 bases between the two ends. CDR3 size: 15 residues. Per germline, CDR1 SQVTM and CDR2 ANQGSEA.

The chain employs TRBV19 and TRBJ1-2; possible D gene TRBD1, 5 bases. The CDR3 is 12 amino acids. V was trimmed by 8 bases and J by 6 bases, leaving 13 bases between them. Germline V lookup: CDR1 LNHDA, CDR2 SQIVND (reference sequence). In DNA form, the CDR3 reads TGTGCCAGTTTCAGGGTAGGCGATGGCTACACCTTC. Its translation: CASFRVGDGYTF. Using reference TRBV19 and TRBJ1-2 for the parts outside the CDR3, the full variable domain is DGGITQSPKYLFRKEGQNVTLSCEQNLNHDAMYWYRQDPGQGLRLIYYSQIVNDFQKGDIAEGYSVSREKKESFPLTVTSAQKNPTAFYLCASFRVGDGYTFGSGTRLTVV.

The chain carries TRBV6-5 and TRBJ1-2; D perhaps matches TRBD1 (5 bases). Trimming stripped 6 bases from V and 7 bases from J, with 12 bases between. The CDR3 has 12 amino acids. Germline CDR1 MNHEY, CDR2 SVGAGI. The DNA of the CDR3 is TGTGCCAGCAGCCGGACATATGGTGGCTACACCTTC. As protein: CASSRTYGGYTF.

The genes are TRBV6-6 and TRBJ2-7; TRBD1 or TRBD2 may be the D gene (6 bases each). Germline values: CDR1 MNHNY, CDR2 SVGAGI (reference sequence). V was clipped by 11 bases and J by 4 bases, with 18 bases between them. The CDR3 contains 13 residues. The CDR3 nucleotides are TGTGCCCGCGAAAGGGGGGTACTTTACGAGCAGTACTTC. Amino acid sequence: CARERGVLYEQYF.

This clone has a single count. This chain uses TRBV30 with TRBJ1-1; 8 nucleotides align to TRBD1. CDR1 is GTSNPN, CDR2 SVGIG, per germline (reference sequence). The CDR3 spans 15 residues. V lost 1 base, J lost 1 base, and 5 bases stayed unmatched. The CDR3 DNA reads as TGTGCCTGGAGTGCCTTGGACAGGGAGAACACTGAAGCTTTCTTT. Translating it yields CAWSALDRENTEAFF.

The CDR3 nucleotides read TGTGCCTGGAGTATGGGGAATGAAAAACTGTTTTTT. It specifies CAWSMGNEKLFF. V gene TRBV30 combines with J gene TRBJ1-4; no firm D call. The V end lost 2 bases, the J end lost 5 bases, and 6 bases lay between the germline ends. This CDR3 has 12 amino acids. CDR1 and CDR2 from the germline V gene are GTSNPN and SVGIG (reference sequence).

The V and J genes are TRBV19 and TRBJ2-7, with D possibly TRBD2 on 5 matching bases. V was trimmed by 4 bases and J by 5 bases, leaving 15 bases between them. Germline V gene data show CDR1 as LNHDA and CDR2 as SQIVND (reference sequence). The CDR3 spans 14 residues. The CDR3 region is CASSKVGVTHEQYF. In nucleotides, the CDR3 is TGTGCCAGTAGTAAGGTCGGGGTTACCCACGAGCAGTACTTC.

The rearrangement uses TRBV21-1 and TRBJ1-5. TRBV21-1 is a documented pseudogene. CDR3 size: 17 residues. The CDR3: CASSPKSGNPSNQPQHF. For the CDR3, the DNA is TGTGCCAGCAGCCCAAAGTCGGGTAACCCTAGCAATCAGCCCCAGCATTTT.

CDR3 residues: CASGARDEQFF. CDR3 sequence (DNA): TGTGCCAGCGGAGCCAGGGATGAGCAGTTCTTC. The chain employs TRBV25-1 and TRBJ2-1; D may be TRBD1 (5 bases). The CDR3 has 11 residues. Deletions cut 8 bases from V and 8 bases from J, with 10 bases between. Germline values: CDR1 MGHDK, CDR2 SYGVNS.

CDR3 nucleotides: TGCGCCAGCAGCCAAGGTGGGGCTAGCGACCGCTCCTACAATGAGCAGTTCTTC. Translating it yields CASSQGGASDRSYNEQFF. The V gene is TRBV4-3, the J gene TRBJ2-1, with D possibly matching TRBD2 (6 bases). This CDR3 comprises 18 residues. Germline assignment: CDR1 LGHNA and CDR2 YSLEER. Trimming took off 1 base at V and 0 bases at J, with 16 bases between the two ends.

This chain uses TRBV7-8 with TRBJ1-3; D may be TRBD1 (6 bases). The germline V and J ends were trimmed by 8 bases and 5 bases, with 28 bases remaining between them. Germline V CDR1 and CDR2: SGHVS, FQNEAQ. The CDR3 extends over 18 amino acids. This CDR3 reads CASGLTGWGPRGRNTIYF. In DNA form, the CDR3 reads TGTGCCAGCGGACTGACAGGTTGGGGGCCGAGGGGAAGAAACACCATATATTTT.

This chain connects TRBV27 to TRBJ1-5; D gene uncertain. V lost 8 bases, J lost 2 bases, and 13 bases lay in between. The CDR3 has 14 amino acids. Germline V gene data show CDR1 as MNHEY and CDR2 as SMNVEV (reference sequence). CDR3 coding DNA: TGTGCCAGCGGCACCTTGGGAGGCAATCAGCCCCAGCATTTT. This translates into CASGTLGGNQPQHF.